The sequence of this T cell receptor (beta chain) was determined in a study of CD8+CD57+ T cells in acquired aplastic anemia. Regarding the study as a whole: Levels of CD8+ Simpson's diversity were not significantly distinct in patients versus controls. Patients and controls shared some 29 CD8+ CDR3 sequences, which appeared highly expressed in patients and within their immunodominant clones.

Flow cytometry had shown expanded CD8+CD57+ cells in the patients chosen for sequencing. With regard to this clonotype: The antigen is not known.

CDR1 is SGHTA and CDR2 is FQGTGA in the germline V gene. This CDR3 has 16 amino acids. V was cut by 0 bases and J by 5 bases, with 16 bases left in between. Using genomic DNA as the template, TCR beta VDJ and CDR3 profiling was carried out. TCRdb itself ran the reads through MiXCR, one entry per CDR3 protein. The sample lists about 160,000 distinct CDR3 sequences, around 48% seen once, with approximately 2.8% in the top ten. This TCR came from a human donor with aplastic anemia. This chain uses TRBV7-3 with TRBJ1-2; D is ambiguous. The sequenced sample consisted of sorted CD4+, CD8+, or CD8+CD57+ T cells (not recorded which) from PBMCs. CDR3 in DNA: TGTGCCAGCAGCTTAACTGGGCGGGTCGGGGTATATGGCTACACCTTC. It yields the protein CASSLTGRVGVYGYTF.